This T cell receptor beta chain stems from a study of blood T cell repertoires in COVID-19. Study information: Donors in the United States, Italy and Spain gave samples during acute or convalescent COVID-19. The analysed material was cDNA or gDNA that came from T cells, B-cell-depleted T cells, or PBMCs.

Per the germline V gene, CDR1 is MNHEY and CDR2 is SVGAGI. The ends were cut back, 7 bases at V and 3 bases at J, with 13 bases in the middle. This CDR3 is built from 14 residues. Measured with immunoSEQ multiplex PCR; TCRdb has only the in-frame clones, and not every one. Counted here are 250,000 to 300,000 clones, roughly 86% occurring once; the ten biggest clones make up roughly 2.9%. This rearrangement joins TRBV6-5 to TRBJ1-5; possible D gene TRBD1, 6 bases. This receptor was obtained from a woman between 45 and 60 years old who had been exposed to COVID-19. Sequencing used PBMCs or T cells enriched from blood (not recorded which). In DNA, the CDR3 is TGTGCCAGCACCTGGCGACAGGTCAATCAGCCCCAGCATTTT. This sequence encodes CASTWRQVNQPQHF.